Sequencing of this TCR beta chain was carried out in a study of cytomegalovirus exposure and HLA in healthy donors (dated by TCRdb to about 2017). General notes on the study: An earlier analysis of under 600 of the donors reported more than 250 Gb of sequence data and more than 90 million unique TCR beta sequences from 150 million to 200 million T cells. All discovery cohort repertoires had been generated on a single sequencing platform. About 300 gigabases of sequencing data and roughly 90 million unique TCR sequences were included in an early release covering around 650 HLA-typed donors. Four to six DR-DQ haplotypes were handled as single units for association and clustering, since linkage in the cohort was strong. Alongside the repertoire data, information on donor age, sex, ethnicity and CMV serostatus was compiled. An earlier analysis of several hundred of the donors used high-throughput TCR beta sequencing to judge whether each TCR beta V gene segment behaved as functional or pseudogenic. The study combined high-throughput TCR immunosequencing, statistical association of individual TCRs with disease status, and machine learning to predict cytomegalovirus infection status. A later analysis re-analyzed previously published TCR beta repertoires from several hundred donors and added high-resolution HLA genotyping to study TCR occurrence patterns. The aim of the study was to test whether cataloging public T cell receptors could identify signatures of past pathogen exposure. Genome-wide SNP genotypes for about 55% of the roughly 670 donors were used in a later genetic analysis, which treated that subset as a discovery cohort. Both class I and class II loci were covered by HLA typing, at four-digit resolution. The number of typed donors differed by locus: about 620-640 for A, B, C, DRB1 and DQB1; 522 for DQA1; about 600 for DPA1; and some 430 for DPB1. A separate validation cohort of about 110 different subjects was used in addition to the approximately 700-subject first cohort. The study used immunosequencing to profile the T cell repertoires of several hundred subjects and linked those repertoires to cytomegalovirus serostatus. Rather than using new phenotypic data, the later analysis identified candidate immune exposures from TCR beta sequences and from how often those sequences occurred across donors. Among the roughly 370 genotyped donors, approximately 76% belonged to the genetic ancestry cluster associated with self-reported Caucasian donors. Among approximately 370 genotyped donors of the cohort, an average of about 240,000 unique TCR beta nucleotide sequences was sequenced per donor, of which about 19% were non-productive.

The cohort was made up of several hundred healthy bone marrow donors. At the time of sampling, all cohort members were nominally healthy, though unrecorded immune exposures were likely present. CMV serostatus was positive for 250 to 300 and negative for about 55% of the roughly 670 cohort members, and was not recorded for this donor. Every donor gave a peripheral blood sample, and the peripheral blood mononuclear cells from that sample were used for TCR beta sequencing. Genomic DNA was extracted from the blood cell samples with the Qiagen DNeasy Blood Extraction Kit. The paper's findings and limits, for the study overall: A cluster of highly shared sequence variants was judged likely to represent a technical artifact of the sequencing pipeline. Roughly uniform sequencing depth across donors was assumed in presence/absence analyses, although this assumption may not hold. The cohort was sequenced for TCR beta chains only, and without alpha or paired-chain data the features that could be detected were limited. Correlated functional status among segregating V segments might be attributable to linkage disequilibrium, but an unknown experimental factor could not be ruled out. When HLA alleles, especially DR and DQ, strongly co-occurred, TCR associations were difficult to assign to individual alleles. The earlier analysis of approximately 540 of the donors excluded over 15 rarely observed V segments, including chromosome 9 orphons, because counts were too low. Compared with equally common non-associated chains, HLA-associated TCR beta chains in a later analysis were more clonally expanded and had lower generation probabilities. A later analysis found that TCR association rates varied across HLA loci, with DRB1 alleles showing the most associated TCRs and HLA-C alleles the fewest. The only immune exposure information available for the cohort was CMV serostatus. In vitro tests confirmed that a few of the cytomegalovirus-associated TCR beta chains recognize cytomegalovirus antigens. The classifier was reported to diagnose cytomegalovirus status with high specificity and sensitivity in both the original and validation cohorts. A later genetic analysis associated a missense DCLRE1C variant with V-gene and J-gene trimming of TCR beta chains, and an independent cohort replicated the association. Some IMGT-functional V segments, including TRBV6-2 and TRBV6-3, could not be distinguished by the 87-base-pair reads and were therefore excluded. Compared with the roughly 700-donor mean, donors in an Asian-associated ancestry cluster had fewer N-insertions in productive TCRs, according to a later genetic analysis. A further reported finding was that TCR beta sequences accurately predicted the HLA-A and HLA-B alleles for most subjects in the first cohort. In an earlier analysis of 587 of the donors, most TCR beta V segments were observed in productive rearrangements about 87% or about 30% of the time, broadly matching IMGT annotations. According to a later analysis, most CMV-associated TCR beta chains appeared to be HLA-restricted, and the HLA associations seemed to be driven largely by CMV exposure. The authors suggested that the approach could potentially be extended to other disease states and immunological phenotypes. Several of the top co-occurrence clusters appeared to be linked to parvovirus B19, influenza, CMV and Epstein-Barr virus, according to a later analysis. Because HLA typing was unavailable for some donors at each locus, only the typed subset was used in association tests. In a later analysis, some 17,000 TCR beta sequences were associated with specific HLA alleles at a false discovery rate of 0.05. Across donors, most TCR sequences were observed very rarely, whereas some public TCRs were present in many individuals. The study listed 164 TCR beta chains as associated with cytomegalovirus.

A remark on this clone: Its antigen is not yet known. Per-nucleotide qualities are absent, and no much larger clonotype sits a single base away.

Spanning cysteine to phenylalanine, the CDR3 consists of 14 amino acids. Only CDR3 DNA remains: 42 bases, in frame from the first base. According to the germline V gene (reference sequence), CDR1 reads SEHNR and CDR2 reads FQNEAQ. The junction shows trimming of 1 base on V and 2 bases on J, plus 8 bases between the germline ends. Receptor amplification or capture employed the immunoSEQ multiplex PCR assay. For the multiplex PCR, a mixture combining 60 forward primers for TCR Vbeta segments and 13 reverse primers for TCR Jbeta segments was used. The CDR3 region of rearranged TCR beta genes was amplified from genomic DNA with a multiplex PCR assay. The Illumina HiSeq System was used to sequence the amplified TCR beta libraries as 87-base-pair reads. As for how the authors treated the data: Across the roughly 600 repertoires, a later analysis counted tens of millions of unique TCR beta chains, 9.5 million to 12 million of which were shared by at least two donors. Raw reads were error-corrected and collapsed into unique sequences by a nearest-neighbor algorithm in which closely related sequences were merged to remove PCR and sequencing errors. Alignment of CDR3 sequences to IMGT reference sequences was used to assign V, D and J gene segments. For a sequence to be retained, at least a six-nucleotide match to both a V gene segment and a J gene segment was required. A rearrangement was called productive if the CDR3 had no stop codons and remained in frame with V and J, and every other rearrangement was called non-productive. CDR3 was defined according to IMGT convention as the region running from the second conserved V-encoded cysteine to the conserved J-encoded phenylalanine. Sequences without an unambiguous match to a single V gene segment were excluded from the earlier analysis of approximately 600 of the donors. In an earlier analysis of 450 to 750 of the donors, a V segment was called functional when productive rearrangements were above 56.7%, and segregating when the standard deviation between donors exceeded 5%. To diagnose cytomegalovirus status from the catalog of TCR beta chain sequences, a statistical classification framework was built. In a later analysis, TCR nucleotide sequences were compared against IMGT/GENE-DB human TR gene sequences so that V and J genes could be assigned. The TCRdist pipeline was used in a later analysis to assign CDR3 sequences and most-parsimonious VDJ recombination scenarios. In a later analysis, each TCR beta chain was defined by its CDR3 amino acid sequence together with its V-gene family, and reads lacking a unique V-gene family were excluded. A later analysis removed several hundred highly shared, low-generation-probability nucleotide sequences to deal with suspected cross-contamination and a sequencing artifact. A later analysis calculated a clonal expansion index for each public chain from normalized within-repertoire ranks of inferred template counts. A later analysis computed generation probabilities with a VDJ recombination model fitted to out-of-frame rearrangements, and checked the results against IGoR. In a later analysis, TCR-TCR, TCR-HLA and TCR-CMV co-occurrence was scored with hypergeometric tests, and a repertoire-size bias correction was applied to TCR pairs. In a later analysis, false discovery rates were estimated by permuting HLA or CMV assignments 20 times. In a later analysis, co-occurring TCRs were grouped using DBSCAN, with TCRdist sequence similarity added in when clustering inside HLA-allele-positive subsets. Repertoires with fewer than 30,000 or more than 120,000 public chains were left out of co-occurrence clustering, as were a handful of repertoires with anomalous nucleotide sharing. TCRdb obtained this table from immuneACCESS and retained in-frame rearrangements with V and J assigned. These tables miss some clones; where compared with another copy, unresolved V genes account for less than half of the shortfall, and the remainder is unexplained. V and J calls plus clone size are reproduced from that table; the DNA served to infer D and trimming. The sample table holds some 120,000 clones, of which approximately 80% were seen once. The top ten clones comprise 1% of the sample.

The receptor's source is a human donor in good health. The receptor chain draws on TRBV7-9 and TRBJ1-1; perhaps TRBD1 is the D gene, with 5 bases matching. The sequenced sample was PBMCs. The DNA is TGTGCCAGCAGCTTAGGCAGGGATAACACTGAAGCTTTCTTT. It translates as CASSLGRDNTEAFF.